A selection of T cell receptor beta chains follows, all from one sample in a study of blood T cells in healthy people across ages. TCRdb re-called the 5' RACE reads with MiXCR, one entry per CDR3 protein. The repertoire includes about 580,000 distinct CDR3 sequences, more than 45% of them detected once, and around 24% sits in the top ten. Sequencing was carried out using blood. All receptors come from a man older than 75 in good health. The conserved cysteine and the conserved F or W are not part of the CDR3 here. D genes are given only for firm matches. Clone size appears in some rows only: once, few, many, or a class for an expanded clone.

>TRBJ2-5|-|-|TRBV6-2/TRBV6-3
ASSPHDRGRETQY
>TRBJ2-6|-|-|TRBV30
AWSEGTGANVLT
>TRBJ2-5|-|-|TRBV6-2/TRBV6-3
ASRIPGLETQY
>TRBJ2-7|-|-|TRBV10-3
AAVQDDSYEQY
>TRBJ1-4|-|-|TRBV7-2
AGSLATYNEKLF
>TRBJ2-1|-|few|TRBV7-9
ASSTNRVHEQF
>TRBJ2-2|TRBD2|-|TRBV6-5
ASRRTSGNTGELF
>TRBJ2-3|-|-|TRBV7-2
ASSLRTGTDTQY
>TRBJ2-4|-|-|TRBV7-9
ASSLGELQY
>TRBJ1-4|-|-|TRBV2
ASTDGAGGNEKLF
>TRBJ2-1|-|-|TRBV7-8
ASRRHLEHTHNEQF
>TRBJ2-3|TRBD2|-|TRBV7-2
ASSQHTAGGEY
>-|TRBD2|-|TRBV7-2
ASSWGLADAYEQY
>TRBJ2-3|-|-|TRBV7-3
ASSHGLARDTQY
>TRBJ1-1|-|-|TRBV7-9
ASSSRSRMTGGMNTEAF
>TRBJ2-3|-|-|TRBV7-9
ASSSPREGGDTQY
>TRBJ2-5|-|few|TRBV3-1
ASSSTEETQY
>TRBJ2-5|-|-|TRBV20-1
SARDDGQETQY
>TRBJ2-3|TRBD2|-|TRBV7-2
ASSFLSGGADTQY
>TRBJ1-2|-|few|TRBV5-1
ASSLGTADYGYT
>TRBJ2-7|-|-|TRBV7-2
ASSLESLAYEQY
>TRBJ2-3|TRBD2|many|TRBV7-3
ASKGLSSTDTQY
>TRBJ1-1|-|-|TRBV4-1
ASSQGGLRGGSTEAF
>TRBJ2-1|TRBD2|-|TRBV7-2
ASSLNAGGSSYNEQF
>TRBJ2-5|TRBD2|few|TRBV7-9
ASSEGTTQETQY
>TRBJ2-2|-|-|TRBV2
AGRGTGRTGELF
>TRBJ1-2|TRBD1|few|TRBV25-1
ASTPYGQGHGYT
>TRBJ2-1|-|-|TRBV7-2
ASSPSNPHEQF
>TRBJ1-1|TRBD1|-|TRBV20-1
SAAPRDRGYTEAF
>TRBJ1-1|TRBD1|-|TRBV6-2/TRBV6-3
ASSYSPTDRPNTEAF
>TRBJ2-4|-|few|TRBV20-1
SAPDPSGIQY
>TRBJ1-6|TRBD1|-|TRBV27
ASSWGRTGRSNSPLH
>TRBJ2-3|-|-|TRBV15
ATRADGASTQY
>TRBJ2-5|TRBD1|few|TRBV5-1
ASSIGQGEETQY
>TRBJ2-5|-|-|TRBV9
ASSVASSGGETQY
>TRBJ2-5|-|-|TRBV29-1
SVEDWVGRQETQY
>TRBJ2-3|-|once|TRBV7-2
ASRKQGLAETRY
>TRBJ2-1|TRBD2|-|TRBV7-2
ASSPTSGRGSEQF
>TRBJ2-5|-|once|TRBV12-3/TRBV12-4
ASSEPPGSNEQY
>TRBJ2-4|TRBD1|few|TRBV6-2/TRBV6-3
ASRAGGRVNIQY
>-|-|few|TRBV7-2
ASSLAGPGTQY
>TRBJ1-2|-|few|TRBV30
AWSVSLYGYT